The source of this T cell receptor (beta chain) is a study of CD8+CD57+ T cells in acquired aplastic anemia. On the study more broadly: Sorted CD4+ and CD8+ cells gave an average of roughly 3.3 ug of DNA.

Profiles of TCR beta VDJ and CDR3 were generated from a genomic DNA template. A single record per CDR3 protein comes from TCRdb applying MiXCR to the reads. The profile shows some 210,000 distinct CDR3 sequences, roughly 57% of them singletons. Germline lookup yields CDR1 SGHDT and CDR2 YYEEEE. V lost 4 bases, J lost 6 bases, and 11 bases stayed unmatched. The CDR3 has 15 residues. The sample consisted of sorted CD4+, CD8+, or CD8+CD57+ T cells (not recorded which) from PBMCs. This chain connects TRBV5-6 to TRBJ2-7; TRBD1 matches at 9 bases. The sequence derives from a human donor in good health. The chain's CDR3 is CASSVVGQGRLEQYF. The DNA of the CDR3 is TGTGCCAGCAGCGTTGTAGGACAGGGGCGGCTCGAGCAGTACTTC.